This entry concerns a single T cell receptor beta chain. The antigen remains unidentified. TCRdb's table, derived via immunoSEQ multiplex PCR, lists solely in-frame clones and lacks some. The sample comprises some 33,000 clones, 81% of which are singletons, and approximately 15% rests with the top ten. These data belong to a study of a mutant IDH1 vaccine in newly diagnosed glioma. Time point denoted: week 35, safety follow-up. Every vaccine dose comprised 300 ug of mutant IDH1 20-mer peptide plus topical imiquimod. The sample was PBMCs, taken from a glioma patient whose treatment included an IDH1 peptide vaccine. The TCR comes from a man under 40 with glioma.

As DNA, the CDR3 is TGTGCCAGCAGCCCTTTGGGAGGGGCCGCAGATACGCAGTATTTT. Protein sequence: CASSPLGGAADTQYF. The chain recombines TRBV14 with TRBJ2-3; 7 positions match TRBD2. From germline, CDR1 is SGHDN and CDR2 FVKESK. The junction had 8 bases not matched to a gene; V was cut back by 4 bases and J by 4 bases. The CDR3 loop spans 15 amino acids.